Sequencing of this T cell receptor (beta chain) was carried out in a study of beta chain features in type 1 diabetes. Germline V gene lookup returns CDR1 MDHEN and CDR2 SYDVKM. The CDR3 covers 18 residues. The trim removed 5 bases at V and 6 bases at J, leaving 17 bases unmatched. Study results and limitations: There was a moderate but significant shortening of TCRB CDR3s in all four CD4+ subsets of Type 1 diabetes patients.

This clone has only a few counts. Its antigen is still unknown. Expressed TCRB transcripts were sequenced, since all the RNA that had been isolated was reverse transcribed. The table came from immunoSEQ multiplex PCR; TCRdb's copy has only in-frame clones and leaves some out. The profile shows about 250,000 clones, about a tenth of them singletons. The receptor comes from a young man with type 1 diabetes. This chain links TRBV28 with TRBJ1-5, with 9 bases matching TRBD1. Sample: naive CD4+ T cells from blood. The CDR3 region has the DNA TGTGCCAGCAGTCCCCGTTCGACAGGGGGTGGGTGGGGTCAGCCCCAGCATTTT. This translates into CASSPRSTGGGWGQPQHF.